This T cell receptor beta chain was captured in a study of blood T cell repertoires in COVID-19. On the study more broadly: There were acute and convalescent COVID-19 samples, and they came from the United States, Italy and Spain. Sources were T cells, B-cell-depleted T cells, or PBMCs; the material itself was cDNA or gDNA.

The assay was immunoSEQ multiplex PCR, and TCRdb's table has in-frame clones only and misses some. The sample carries just over 70,000 clones, under 95% recorded once. Germline V gene lookup returns CDR1 MNHEY and CDR2 SMNVEV (reference sequence). The ends were cut back, 3 bases at V and 8 bases at J, with 13 bases in the middle. The CDR3 runs to 13 residues. V is TRBV27 and J is TRBJ1-2; perhaps TRBD1 as D (6 bases). Sequenced input: peripheral blood. The TCR sequence derives from a human donor in a cohort sampled during active COVID-19. The CDR3 here is CASSFDSGGGYTF. CDR3 DNA sequence: TGTGCCAGCAGTTTCGATAGCGGGGGCGGCTACACCTTC.